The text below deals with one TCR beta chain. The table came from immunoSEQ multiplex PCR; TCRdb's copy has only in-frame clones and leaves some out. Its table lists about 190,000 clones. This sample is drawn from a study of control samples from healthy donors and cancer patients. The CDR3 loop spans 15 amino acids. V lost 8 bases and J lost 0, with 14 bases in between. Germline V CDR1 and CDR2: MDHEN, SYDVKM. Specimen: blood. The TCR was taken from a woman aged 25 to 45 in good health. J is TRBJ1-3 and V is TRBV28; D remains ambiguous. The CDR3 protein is CASFPTGLSGNTIYF. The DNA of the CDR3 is TGTGCCAGCTTCCCGACGGGCCTCTCTGGAAACACCATATATTTT.